Listed below are T cell receptor beta chains from one sample, sequenced in a study of cytomegalovirus exposure and HLA in healthy donors. Sequenced by immunoSEQ multiplex PCR; TCRdb stores in-frame clones only, minus some. The profile shows 150,000 or so clones, around 68% of them singletons. The sample comprised PBMCs. The receptors shown here come from a girl between 10 and 17 years old in good health and CMV-seronegative. The CDR3 runs from the conserved cysteine through the conserved F or W.

J	V	CDR3
TRBJ2-7	TRBV2	CASSGDAGGAQYF
TRBJ2-7	TRBV15	CATSARGGGENYEQYF
TRBJ1-6	TRBV4-1	CASSRGEEINSPLHF
TRBJ2-1	TRBV27	CASSLLGANEQFF
TRBJ2-1	TRBV6-1	CASSEPGGSNGEQFF
TRBJ2-7	TRBV7-9	CASSSGFRSYEQYF
-	TRBV6-5	CASRRDRAVYEQYF
TRBJ1-6	TRBV6-5	CASSYVRGAHSPLHF
TRBJ2-3	TRBV5-1	CASSWRQGTTDTQYF
TRBJ2-3	TRBV30	CAWRSGADTQYF
TRBJ1-1	TRBV7-3	CASSSTGGVNTEAFF
TRBJ1-2	TRBV2	CASSEQDYGYTF
TRBJ2-2	TRBV29-1	CSVAQTRGGTGELFF
TRBJ1-1	TRBV19	CASGEGLYAFF